Below, 13 T cell receptor beta chains from the same sample are listed, as sequenced in a study of T cells after yellow fever vaccination. TCRdb reanalysed the 5' RACE reads using MiXCR and keeps one entry per CDR3 protein. Of about 25,000 distinct CDR3 sequences in the sample, under 5.5% are singletons; the top ten hold roughly 10%. Specimen: PBMCs, either bulk or a sorted T-cell subset (CD4+, CD8+, memory, or dextramer-sorted; not recorded which), collected 15 days after the yellow fever booster vaccination. All receptors derive from a man aged 25 to 40 who received the YFV17D yellow fever vaccine.

This clonotype has at least ten counts. The genes are TRBV29-1 and TRBJ1-4; D is unclear. The CDR3 covers 12 residues. Germline V CDR1 and CDR2: SQVTM, ANQGSEA. Trimming left V 4 bases short and J 4 bases short, with 7 bases between. CDR3 DNA: TGCAGCGTTGTTACTGATAATGAAAAACTGTTTTTT. Amino acid sequence: CSVVTDNEKLFF.

This clonotype has ten or more counts. This chain uses TRBV5-4 with TRBJ2-5; TRBD2 might be the D (6 bases). Trimming stripped 5 bases from V and 5 bases from J, with 16 bases between. The CDR3 runs to 14 residues. Germline V gene sequence: CDR1 SGHNT, CDR2 YYREEE (reference sequence). CDR3 loop: CASSARESGETQYF. CDR3 sequence (DNA): TGTGCCAGCAGTGCTCGGGAGTCTGGGGAGACCCAGTACTTC.

There are many counts of this clonotype. The chain combines TRBV15 with TRBJ2-1; D may be TRBD1 or TRBD2 (5 bases each). The CDR3 is made up of 15 amino acids. Germline V lookup: CDR1 LNHNV, CDR2 YYDKDF (reference sequence). Trimming shortened V by 6 bases and J by 3 bases, and 15 bases separated the two germline ends. The CDR3 loop is CATSPIRDGYNEQFF. For the CDR3, the DNA is TGTGCCACCAGTCCTATCCGGGACGGCTACAATGAGCAGTTCTTC. The full variable domain, completed using reference TRBV15 and TRBJ2-1, is DAMVIQNPRYQVTQFGKPVTLSCSQTLNHNVMYWYQQKSSQAPKLLFHYYDKDFNNEADTPDNFQSRRPNTSFCFLDIRSPGLGDTAMYLCATSPIRDGYNEQFFGPGTRLTVL.

This clonotype was observed at least ten times. The chain combines TRBV5-1 with TRBJ2-4; D unclear. From germline, CDR1 is SGHRS and CDR2 YFSETQ. This CDR3 has 14 amino acids. Trimming stripped 4 bases from V and 0 bases from J, with 8 bases between. Written as DNA, the CDR3 is TGCGCCAGCAGCACGACGCTAGCCAAAAACATTCAGTACTTC. Translating gives CASSTTLAKNIQYF.

The sample holds many counts of this clonotype. J is TRBJ2-2 and V is TRBV20-1; a possible D gene is TRBD2 (6 bases). The CDR3 is made up of 16 amino acids. V was trimmed by 3 bases and J by 0 bases, leaving 14 bases between them. Germline V gene data show CDR1 as DFQATT and CDR2 as SNEGSKA (reference sequence). CDR3 sequence: CSARIAGRANTGELFF. The DNA for the CDR3 is TGCAGTGCTAGGATTGCGGGACGCGCGAACACCGGGGAGCTGTTTTTT.

This clonotype appeared many times. This chain's CDR3 is CASSWRTAGGETQYF. The CDR3 bases are TGCGCCAGCAGCTGGAGGACTGCCGGGGGTGAGACCCAGTACTTC. V usage is TRBV5-1 and J usage is TRBJ2-5, with D tentatively TRBD2 (6 bases). The ends were cut back, 3 bases at V and 5 bases at J, with 17 bases in the middle. The CDR3 has 15 residues. The V gene's germline CDR1 is SGHRS and CDR2 YFSETQ.

Ten or more counts support this clonotype. The chain has TRBV11-2 and TRBJ2-7; 13 nucleotides agree with TRBD2. With V trimmed by 5 bases and J by 8 bases, 6 bases remained unmatched. Germline V CDR1 and CDR2: SGHAT, FQNNGV. The CDR3 is made up of 14 amino acids. The CDR3 sequence is CASSPGLAGEKQYF. In DNA form, the CDR3 reads TGTGCCAGCAGCCCAGGACTAGCGGGAGAGAAGCAGTACTTC.

This clonotype appeared many times. The chain carries TRBV5-1 and TRBJ2-1, with TRBD2 matching 13 bases. Germline CDR1 reads SGHRS; CDR2 reads YFSETQ. V lost 4 bases to trimming and J lost 9 bases; unmatched junction nucleotides: 10. The CDR3 covers 16 residues. The CDR3: CASSGSTSGRGTEQFF. In nucleotides, the CDR3 is TGCGCCAGCAGCGGCAGCACTAGCGGGAGGGGAACTGAGCAGTTCTTC. The full variable domain, rest sourced from reference TRBV5-1 and TRBJ2-1, is KAGVTQTPRYLIKTRGQQVTLSCSPISGHRSVSWYQQTPGQGLQFLFEYFSETQRNKGNFPGRFSGRQFSNSRSEMNVSTLELGDSALYLCASSGSTSGRGTEQFFGPGTRLTVL.

This clonotype qualifies as medium-sized. The V and J genes are TRBV7-2 and TRBJ2-3, with D possibly matching TRBD2 (6 bases). V was trimmed by 2 bases and J by 3 bases, leaving 9 bases between them. Germline lookup yields CDR1 SGHTA and CDR2 FQGNSA. CDR3 length: 14 residues. For the CDR3, the DNA is TGTGCCAGCAGCTTAATGGGGGGTACAGATACGCAGTATTTT. Its translation: CASSLMGGTDTQYF.

This clonotype was seen many times. CDR3 nucleotide sequence: TGCAGTGCTAGCCCAACACGCTACGAGCAGTACTTC. Protein product: CSASPTRYEQYF. V is TRBV20-1 and J is TRBJ2-7; D is unresolved. This CDR3 contains 12 residues. CDR1 is DFQATT and CDR2 is SNEGSKA in the germline V gene (reference sequence). Trimming stripped 3 bases from V and 3 bases from J, with 9 bases between.

This clonotype was counted ten times or more. For the CDR3, the DNA is TGTGCCAGCAGCCCCCCTGACGCTGGAAACACCATATATTTT. Its protein is CASSPPDAGNTIYF. The genes are TRBV4-2 and TRBJ1-3; unclear D gene. The germline V and J ends were trimmed by 4 bases and 2 bases, with 9 bases remaining between them. Germline CDR1 LGHNA, CDR2 YNFKEQ. The CDR3 length is 14 residues.

Sample share makes this clonotype medium-sized (0.01 to 0.1%). The chain has TRBV5-1 and TRBJ2-7, with TRBD2 identical over 10 bases. Germline V lookup: CDR1 SGHRS, CDR2 YFSETQ. The trim removed 2 bases at V and 7 bases at J, leaving 6 bases unmatched. This CDR3 is 14 amino acids long. The CDR3 region has the DNA TGCGCCAGCAGCTTCGGGACTAGCGACAGAGAGCAGTACTTC. This codes for CASSFGTSDREQYF.

The table lists this clonotype with many counts. The chain is built from TRBV7-2 and TRBJ2-5; a possible D gene is TRBD1 (5 bases). V gave up 1 base and J gave up 3 bases, with 12 bases separating them. The CDR3 runs to 15 residues. Germline loops: CDR1 SGHTA, CDR2 FQGNSA. CDR3 sequence reads: CASSLVQGRKETQYF. The CDR3 nucleotides are TGTGCCAGCAGCTTAGTCCAGGGAAGAAAAGAGACCCAGTACTTC. The whole variable domain, filled in from reference TRBV7-2 and TRBJ2-5, reads GAGVSQSPSNKVTEKGKDVELRCDPISGHTALYWYRQSLGQGLEFLIYFQGNSAPDKSGLPSDRFSAERTGGSVSTLTIQRTQQEDSAVYLCASSLVQGRKETQYFGPGTRLLVL.